One sample yielded the 6 T cell receptor beta chains listed below, sequenced in a study of CD8+CD57+ T cells in acquired aplastic anemia. Investigators profiled TCR beta VDJ and CDR3 from genomic DNA template. TCRdb reprocessed the reads via MiXCR and lists one record per CDR3 protein. The sample comprises 150,000 to 200,000 distinct CDR3 sequences, 55% to 70% of which are singletons, and 35% to 50% rests with the top ten. Sequencing was performed on sorted CD4+, CD8+, or CD8+CD57+ T cells (not recorded which) from PBMCs. The receptors were sampled from a human donor in good health.

The J gene is TRBJ2-2, the V gene TRBV19; TRBD2 aligns across 11 bases. Trimming took 6 bases from V and 5 from J; bases not matched to a gene: 8. The germline gives CDR1 LNHDA, CDR2 SQIVND (reference sequence). The CDR3 sequence is 16 residues long. The DNA of the CDR3 is TGTGCCAGTAGCCCACTAGCGGGAGTACCAACCGGGGAGCTGTTTTTT. Its translation: CASSPLAGVPTGELFF.

The CDR3 here is CASGWPGLKETQYF. CDR3 coding DNA: TGTGCCAGCGGGTGGCCGGGACTCAAAGAGACCCAGTACTTC. This chain connects TRBV6-4 to TRBJ2-5; a possible D gene is TRBD2 (6 bases). V was clipped by 8 bases and J by 3 bases, with 16 bases between them. The germline gives CDR1 MRHNA, CDR2 SNTAGT. The CDR3 runs to 14 residues.

This chain connects TRBV25-1 to TRBJ2-5, with D possibly matching TRBD1 (6 bases). Trimming cost V 3 bases and J 3 bases, with 20 bases left between them. Germline V gene sequence: CDR1 MGHDK, CDR2 SYGVNS. This CDR3 comprises 17 residues. The CDR3 sequence is CASSDALRGQDKETQYF. In nucleotides, the CDR3 is TGTGCCAGCAGTGACGCCCTCCGGGGACAAGATAAAGAGACCCAGTACTTC.

This chain links TRBV7-3 with TRBJ2-3; D is unresolved. The CDR3 has 13 amino acids. The germline V and J ends were trimmed by 5 bases and 0 bases, with 6 bases remaining between them. The germline V gene encodes CDR1 SGHTA and CDR2 FQGTGA. The CDR3 DNA follows: TGTGCCAGCAGCGCATCTAGCACAGATACGCAGTATTTT. This translates into CASSASSTDTQYF.

This rearrangement joins TRBV20-1 to TRBJ2-7; 9 bases are a match to TRBD1. The CDR3 consists of 13 residues. CDR1 is DFQATT and CDR2 is SNEGSKA in the germline V gene (reference sequence). Written as DNA, the CDR3 is TGCAGCGCCCCGGGACAGGGCGGCTACGAGCAGTACTTC. Translation gives CSAPGQGGYEQYF.

V usage is TRBV20-1 and J usage is TRBJ2-1; 9 positions agree with TRBD1. Trimming at V came to 2 bases and at J to 4 bases, leaving 3 bases not matched to a gene. The CDR3 sequence is 14 residues long. The germline V gene encodes CDR1 DFQATT and CDR2 SNEGSKA (reference sequence). The CDR3 is CSARSGQGYNEQFF. The CDR3 DNA reads as TGCAGTGCTAGATCTGGACAGGGGTACAATGAGCAGTTCTTC.